This TCR beta chain is drawn from a study of T cells in Graves' hyperthyroidism and ophthalmopathy. J was trimmed by 5 bases and V by 4 bases; bases with no gene match: 10. The CDR3 loop spans 16 amino acids. The V gene's germline CDR1 is DFQATT and CDR2 SNEGSKA (reference sequence). What was amplified from RNA transcripts were TCR beta CDR3 regions. The TCR CDR3 was amplified in a first-round RT-PCR using the HTBI primer set. TCRdb reprocessed the multiplex PCR reads with MiXCR, giving one entry per CDR3 protein. The table has 300,000 to 350,000 distinct CDR3 sequences, 14% seen once. The TCR sequence derives from a woman aged 25 to 45 with Graves' hyperthyroidism. The chain recombines TRBV20-1 with TRBJ2-1; TRBD1 matches at 11 bases. Sequencing used blood. The CDR3 reads CSAKDRGRVGDNEQFF. Written as DNA, the CDR3 is TGCAGTGCTAAGGACAGGGGGCGAGTCGGGGACAATGAGCAGTTCTTC.